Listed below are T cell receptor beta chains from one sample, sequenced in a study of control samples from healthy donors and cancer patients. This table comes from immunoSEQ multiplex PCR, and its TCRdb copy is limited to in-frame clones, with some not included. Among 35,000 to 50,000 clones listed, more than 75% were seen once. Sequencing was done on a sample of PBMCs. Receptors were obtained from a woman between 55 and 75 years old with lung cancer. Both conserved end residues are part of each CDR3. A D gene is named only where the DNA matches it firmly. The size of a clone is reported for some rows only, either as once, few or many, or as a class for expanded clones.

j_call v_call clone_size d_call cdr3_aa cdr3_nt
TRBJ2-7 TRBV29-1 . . CSVGYVGRISYEQYF TGCAGCGTTGGTTACGTAGGCAGAATTTCCTACGAGCAGTACTTC
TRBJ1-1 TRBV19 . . CASITTNEAFF TGTGCCAGTATCACGACAAACGAAGCTTTCTTT
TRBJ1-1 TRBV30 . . CAIHPEAFF TGTGCCATACACCCCGAAGCTTTCTTT
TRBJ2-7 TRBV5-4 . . CASSFGASYEQYF TGTGCCAGCAGCTTTGGCGCCTCCTACGAGCAGTACTTC
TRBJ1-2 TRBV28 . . CASSEVTSGYTF TGTGCCAGCAGCGAAGTCACCAGCGGCTACACCTTC
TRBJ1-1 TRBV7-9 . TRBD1 CALGGQNTEAFF TGTGCCCTAGGGGGCCAGAACACTGAAGCTTTCTTT
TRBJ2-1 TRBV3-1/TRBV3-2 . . CASSQDLSRPQREQFF TGTGCCAGCAGCCAAGATCTATCCCGACCTCAACGTGAGCAGTTCTTC
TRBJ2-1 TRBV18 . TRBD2 CASSPERLAVNEQFF TGTGCCAGCTCACCAGAGCGACTAGCTGTTAATGAGCAGTTCTTC
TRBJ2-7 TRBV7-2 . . CASSELARDEQYF TGTGCCAGCAGCGAGTTAGCTCGGGACGAGCAGTACTTC
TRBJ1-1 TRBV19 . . CASSIYGYSTEAFF TGTGCCAGTAGTATATATGGGTATAGCACTGAAGCTTTCTTT
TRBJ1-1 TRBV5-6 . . CASSLEVAGGGYEAFF TGTGCCAGCAGCTTGGAAGTAGCAGGAGGAGGTTATGAAGCTTTCTTT
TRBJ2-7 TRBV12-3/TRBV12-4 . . CASSLHANYEQYF TGTGCCAGCAGTTTACACGCGAACTACGAGCAGTACTTC
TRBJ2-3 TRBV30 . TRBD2 CAWSGTSGRVFDTQYF TGTGCCTGGAGTGGGACTAGCGGGAGGGTTTTCGATACGCAGTATTTT
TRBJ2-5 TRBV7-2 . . CASSSQGETQYF TGTGCCAGCAGCTCACAGGGAGAGACCCAGTACTTC
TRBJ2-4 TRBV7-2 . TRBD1 CASSLATGGAKNIQYF TGTGCCAGCAGCTTAGCGACAGGGGGAGCCAAAAACATTCAGTACTTC
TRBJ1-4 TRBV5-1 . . CASSLQPRGTNEKLFF TGCGCCAGCAGCCTTCAGCCTCGGGGGACTAATGAAAAACTGTTTTTT
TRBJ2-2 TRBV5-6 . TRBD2 CASSLASAGEGELFF TGTGCCAGCAGCTTGGCCTCTGCGGGAGAGGGGGAGCTGTTTTTT
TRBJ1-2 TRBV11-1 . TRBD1 CASSDAGTGLSGYTF TGTGCCAGCAGCGATGCCGGGACAGGGTTGTCTGGCTACACCTTC
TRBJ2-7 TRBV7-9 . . CASSLATYEQYF TGTGCCAGCAGCTTAGCCACCTACGAGCAGTACTTC
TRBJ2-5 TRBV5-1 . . CASREDQETQYF TGCGCCAGCCGAGAGGACCAAGAGACCCAGTACTTC
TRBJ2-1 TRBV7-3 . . CASSLHRGNEQFF TGTGCCAGCAGCTTGCATAGGGGGAATGAGCAGTTCTTC
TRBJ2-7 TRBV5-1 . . CASSEDGYEQYF TGCGCCAGCAGCGAGGACGGCTACGAGCAGTACTTC
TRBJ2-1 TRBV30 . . CAWSEGLVGNEQFF TGTGCCTGGAGTGAAGGCCTAGTAGGCAATGAGCAGTTCTTC
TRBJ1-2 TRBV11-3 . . CASSLGTAGGSYTF TGTGCCAGCAGCTTAGGGACAGCCGGCGGAAGCTACACCTTC
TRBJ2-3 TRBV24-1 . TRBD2 CATSDLRQGGADTQYF TGTGCCACCAGTGATTTGAGGCAGGGAGGGGCAGATACGCAGTATTTT
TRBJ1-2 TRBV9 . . CASSAQGYGYTF TGTGCCAGCAGCGCACAGGGATATGGCTACACCTTC
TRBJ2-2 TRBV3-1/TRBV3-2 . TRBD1 CASSWTGGTSGELFF TGTGCCAGCAGCTGGACAGGGGGCACGTCCGGGGAGCTGTTTTTT
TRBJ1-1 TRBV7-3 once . CASSLQMGDTEAFF TGTGCCAGCAGCTTACAGATGGGGGACACTGAAGCTTTCTTT
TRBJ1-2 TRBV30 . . CAWSDLTEHYGYTF TGTGCCTGGAGTGACTTAACCGAGCACTATGGCTACACCTTC
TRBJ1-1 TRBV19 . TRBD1 CASSIRVGGQGRNTEAFF TGTGCCAGTAGTATTAGAGTCGGGGGACAGGGCCGAAACACTGAAGCTTTCTTT
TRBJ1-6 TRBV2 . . CASSVPRTENSPLHF TGTGCCAGCAGTGTTCCCCGGACTGAGAATTCACCCCTCCACTTT
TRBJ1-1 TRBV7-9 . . CASSLGGDDTEAFF TGTGCCAGCAGCTTGGGAGGGGATGACACTGAAGCTTTCTTT
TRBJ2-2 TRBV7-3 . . CASSPGRTGTGELFF TGTGCCAGCAGCCCTGGGCGGACGGGGACCGGGGAGCTGTTTTTT
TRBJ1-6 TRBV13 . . CASSTQRVSNSPLHF TGTGCCAGCAGCACCCAAAGGGTTTCTAATTCACCCCTCCACTTT
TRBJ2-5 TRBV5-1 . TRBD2 CASNLAGLADPRETQYF TGCGCCAGCAACCTTGCCGGACTAGCGGACCCCCGGGAGACCCAGTACTTC
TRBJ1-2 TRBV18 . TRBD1 CASSLGQGRYGYTF TGTGCCAGCTCGCTGGGACAGGGAAGGTATGGCTACACCTTC
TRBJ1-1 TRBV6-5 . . CASSYTGTEAFF TGTGCCAGCAGTTACACTGGGACTGAAGCTTTCTTT
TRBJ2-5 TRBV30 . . CAWSPSSLLETQYF TGTGCCTGGAGTCCTTCTAGCCTTTTGGAGACCCAGTACTTC
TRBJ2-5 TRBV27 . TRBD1 CASSQTGVRQETQYF TGTGCCAGCAGCCAGACAGGGGTACGCCAAGAGACCCAGTACTTC
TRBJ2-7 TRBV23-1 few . CASSQRGQVDEQYF TGCGCCAGCAGTCAAAGAGGGCAGGTAGACGAGCAGTACTTC
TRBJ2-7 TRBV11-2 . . CASSSRGEQYF TGTGCCAGCAGTTCAAGAGGAGAGCAGTACTTC
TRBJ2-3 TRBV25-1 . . CASSGADTQYF TGTGCCAGCAGTGGGGCAGATACGCAGTATTTT
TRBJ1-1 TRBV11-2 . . CASRAWGERQYEAFF TGTGCCAGCAGGGCTTGGGGAGAGCGACAGTATGAAGCTTTCTTT
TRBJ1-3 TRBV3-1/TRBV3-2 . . CASSLRGAGDTIYF TGTGCCAGCAGTCTAAGGGGGGCGGGAGACACCATATATTTT
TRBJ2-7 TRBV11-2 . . CASSLGGGGSYEQYF TGTGCCAGCAGCTTAGGAGGGGGGGGGTCCTACGAGCAGTACTTC
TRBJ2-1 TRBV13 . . CASSSGEYNEQFF TGTGCCAGCAGCTCCGGGGAATACAATGAGCAGTTCTTC
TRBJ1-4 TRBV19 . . CASSPASGRELNEKLFF TGTGCCAGTAGCCCCGCCTCCGGCCGGGAGTTAAATGAAAAACTGTTTTTT
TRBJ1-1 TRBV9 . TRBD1 CASSVGQGARTEAFF TGTGCCAGCAGCGTGGGACAGGGGGCGCGAACTGAAGCTTTCTTT
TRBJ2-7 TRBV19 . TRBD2 CASSTGLAGDGYEQYF TGTGCCAGTAGTACCGGACTAGCGGGAGATGGTTACGAGCAGTACTTC
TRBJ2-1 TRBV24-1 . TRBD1 CATSDSGQGDNEQFF TGTGCCACCAGTGATTCCGGACAGGGGGACAATGAGCAGTTCTTC
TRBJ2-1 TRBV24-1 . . CATSAQTEREQFF TGTGCCACCAGTGCCCAGACCGAACGGGAGCAGTTCTTC
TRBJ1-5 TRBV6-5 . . CASSYRDDQPQHF TGTGCCAGCAGTTACAGGGACGATCAGCCCCAGCATTTT
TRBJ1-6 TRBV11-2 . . CASSPPGRHSPLHF TGTGCCAGCAGCCCCCCCGGCCGGCATTCACCCCTCCACTTT